This TCR beta chain was identified during a study of OX40 agonist ivuxolimab in advanced cancers. Study in general: Patients' therapy was ivuxolimab, an antibody that acts as an agonist of OX40 (CD134). It was permissible to have had prior anti-PD-1, anti-PD-L1 or anti-CTLA-4 therapy, and around 43% had some. Whole-study findings and limits: At doses 0.1 to 3.0 mg/kg, CD4+ and CD8+ clones expanded.

Sampling times: baseline, cycle 4 day 1, cycle 7 day 1. CDR1 is SNHLY, CDR2 FYNNEI, per germline. This CDR3 region has 16 residues. The V end was cut by 3 bases, the J end by 8 bases, with 19 bases between. Sequencing was performed with immunoSEQ multiplex PCR; in TCRdb, only in-frame clones are kept and a portion is missing. The sample lists 45,000 to 55,000 clones; 85% were seen once. Concerning this clone itself: Its antigen is currently unknown. Other DNA variants within this sample encode the same CDR3.

This chain connects TRBV2 to TRBJ1-4; maybe TRBD1 (6 bases). Sequences were derived from CD4+ or CD8+ T cells sorted from blood, sampled in a trial of the OX40 agonist ivuxolimab. This clonotype was obtained from an adult with an advanced solid tumor such as melanoma, head and neck, liver or kidney cancer. This chain's CDR3 is CASSDRVGGRGEKLFF. The DNA for the CDR3 is TGTGCCAGCAGTGATCGAGTAGGGGGTCGAGGCGAAAAACTGTTTTTT.